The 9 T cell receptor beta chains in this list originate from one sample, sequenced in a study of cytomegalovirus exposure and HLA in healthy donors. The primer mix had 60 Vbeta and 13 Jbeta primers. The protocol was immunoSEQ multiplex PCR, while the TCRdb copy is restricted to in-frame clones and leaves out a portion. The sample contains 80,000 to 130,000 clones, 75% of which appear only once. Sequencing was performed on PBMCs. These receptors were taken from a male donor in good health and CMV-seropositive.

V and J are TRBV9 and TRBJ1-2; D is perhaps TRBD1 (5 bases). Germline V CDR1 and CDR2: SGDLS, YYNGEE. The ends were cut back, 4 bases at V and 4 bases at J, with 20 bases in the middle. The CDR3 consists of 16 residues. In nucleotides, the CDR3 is TGTGCCAGCAGCCCCGTGGGCGGACAAATCATCTATGGCTACACCTTC. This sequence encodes CASSPVGGQIIYGYTF.

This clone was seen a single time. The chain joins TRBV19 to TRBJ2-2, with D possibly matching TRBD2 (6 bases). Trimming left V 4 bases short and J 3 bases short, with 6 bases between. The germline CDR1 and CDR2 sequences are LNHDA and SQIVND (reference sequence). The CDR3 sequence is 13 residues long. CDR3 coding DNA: TGTGCCAGTAGTAGGGAGGACACCGGGGAGCTGTTTTTT. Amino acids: CASSREDTGELFF. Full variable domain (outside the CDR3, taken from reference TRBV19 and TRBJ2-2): DGGITQSPKYLFRKEGQNVTLSCEQNLNHDAMYWYRQDPGQGLRLIYYSQIVNDFQKGDIAEGYSVSREKKESFPLTVTSAQKNPTAFYLCASSREDTGELFFGEGSRLTVL.

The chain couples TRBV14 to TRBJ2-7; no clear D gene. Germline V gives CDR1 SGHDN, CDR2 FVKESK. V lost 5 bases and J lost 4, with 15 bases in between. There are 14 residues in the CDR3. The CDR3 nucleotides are TGTGCCAGCAGCGTGAGACACATAACTTACGAGCAGTACTTC. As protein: CASSVRHITYEQYF.

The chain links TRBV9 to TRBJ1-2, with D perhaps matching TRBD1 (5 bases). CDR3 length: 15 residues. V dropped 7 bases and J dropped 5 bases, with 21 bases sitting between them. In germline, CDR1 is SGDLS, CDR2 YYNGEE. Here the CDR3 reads CASAEGSAPEYGYTF. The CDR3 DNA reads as TGTGCCAGCGCGGAGGGGTCCGCCCCTGAATATGGCTACACCTTC. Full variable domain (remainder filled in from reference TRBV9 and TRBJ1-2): DSGVTQTPKHLITATGQRVTLRCSPRSGDLSVYWYQQSLDQGLQFLIQYYNGEERAKGNILERFSAQQFPDLHSELNLSSLELGDSALYFCASAEGSAPEYGYTFGSGTRLTVV.

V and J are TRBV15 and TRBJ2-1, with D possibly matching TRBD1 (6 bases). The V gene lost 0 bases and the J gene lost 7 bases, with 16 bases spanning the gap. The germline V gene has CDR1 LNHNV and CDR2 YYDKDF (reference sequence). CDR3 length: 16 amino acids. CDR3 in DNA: TGTGCCACCAGCAGAGATCCGGAAGGGGGAAGGAATGAGCAGTTCTTC. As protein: CATSRDPEGGRNEQFF. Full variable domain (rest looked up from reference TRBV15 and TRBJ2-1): DAMVIQNPRYQVTQFGKPVTLSCSQTLNHNVMYWYQQKSSQAPKLLFHYYDKDFNNEADTPDNFQSRRPNTSFCFLDIRSPGLGDTAMYLCATSRDPEGGRNEQFFGPGTRLTVL.

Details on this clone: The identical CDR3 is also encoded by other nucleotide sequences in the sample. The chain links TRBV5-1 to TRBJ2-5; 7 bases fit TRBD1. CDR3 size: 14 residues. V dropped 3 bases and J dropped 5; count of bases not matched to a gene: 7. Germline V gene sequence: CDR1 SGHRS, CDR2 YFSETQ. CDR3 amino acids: CASSSGTGAETQYF. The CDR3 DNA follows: TGCGCCAGCAGCTCGGGAACAGGGGCGGAGACCCAGTACTTC.

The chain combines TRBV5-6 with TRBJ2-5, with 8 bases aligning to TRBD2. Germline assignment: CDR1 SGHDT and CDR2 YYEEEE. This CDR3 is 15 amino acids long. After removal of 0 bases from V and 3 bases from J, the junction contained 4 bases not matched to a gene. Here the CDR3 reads CASSLEAGVKETQYF. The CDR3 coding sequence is TGTGCCAGCAGCTTGGAAGCGGGGGTGAAAGAGACCCAGTACTTC.

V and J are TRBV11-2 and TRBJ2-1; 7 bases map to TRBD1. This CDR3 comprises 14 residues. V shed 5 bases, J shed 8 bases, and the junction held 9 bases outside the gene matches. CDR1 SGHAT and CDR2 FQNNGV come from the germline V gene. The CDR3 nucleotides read TGTGCCAGCAGCCCAACAGGGGTAAGGCATGAGCAGTTCTTC. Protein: CASSPTGVRHEQFF.

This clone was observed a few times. The CDR3 spells CATRTSGGVHTQYF. The CDR3 DNA reads as TGTGCCACCCGGACTAGCGGGGGGGTACATACGCAGTATTTT. The gene calls are TRBV6-1 and TRBJ2-3, with TRBD2 matching 15 bases. Trimming took 10 bases from V and 7 from J; bases not matched to a gene: 6. The CDR3 has 14 residues. Germline-derived CDR1 and CDR2 are MNHNS and SASEGT.